This T cell receptor beta chain was documented in a study of cytomegalovirus exposure and HLA in healthy donors. The CDR3 length is 10 residues. The germline V gene has CDR1 SQVTM and CDR2 ANQGSEA. V trimming: 7 bases; J trimming: 8 bases; junction bases outside the gene matches: 4. Comments on this clone: Antigen unknown.

Points from the study as a whole: In a later analysis, at a false discovery rate of 0.05, roughly 18,000 TCR beta sequences were associated with HLA alleles. A later analysis reportedly found that, within productive TCRs, an Asian-associated ancestry cluster had fewer N-insertions than the mean observed across the approximately 700 donors.

Researchers ran the PCR with 60 Vbeta and 13 Jbeta primers. The protocol was immunoSEQ multiplex PCR, while the TCRdb copy is restricted to in-frame clones and leaves out a portion. The profile shows about 150,000 clones, over 70% of them singletons. The material sequenced was PBMCs. The chain joins TRBV29-1 to TRBJ1-1; TRBD1 agrees at 7 bases. This receptor was obtained from a man aged 25 to 40 in good health and CMV-seropositive. The CDR3 spells CSASTGEAFF. CDR3 DNA sequence: TGCAGCGCATCGACAGGGGAAGCTTTCTTT.